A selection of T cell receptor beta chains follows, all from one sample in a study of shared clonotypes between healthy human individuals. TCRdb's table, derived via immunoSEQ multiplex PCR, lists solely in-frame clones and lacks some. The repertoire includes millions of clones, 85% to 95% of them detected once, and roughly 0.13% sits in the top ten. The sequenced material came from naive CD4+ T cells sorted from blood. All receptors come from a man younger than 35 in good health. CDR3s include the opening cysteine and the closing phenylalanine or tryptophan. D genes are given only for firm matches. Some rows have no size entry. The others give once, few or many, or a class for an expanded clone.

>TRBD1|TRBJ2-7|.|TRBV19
CASSTPSDRGDSYEQYF
TGTGCCAGTAGTACCCCCTCGGACAGGGGGGACTCCTACGAGCAGTACTTC
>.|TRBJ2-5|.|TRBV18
CASSPQGGGETQYF
TGTGCCAGCTCACCACAGGGAGGCGGAGAGACCCAGTACTTC
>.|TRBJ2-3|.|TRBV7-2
CASSRRFTDTQYF
TGTGCCAGCAGCCGGCGCTTCACAGATACGCAGTATTTT
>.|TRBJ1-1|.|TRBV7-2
CASSWGEGTEAFF
TGTGCCAGCAGCTGGGGCGAGGGCACTGAAGCTTTCTTT
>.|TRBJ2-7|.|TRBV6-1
CASSWDGGSDEQYF
TGTGCCAGCAGCTGGGACGGGGGAAGTGACGAGCAGTACTTC
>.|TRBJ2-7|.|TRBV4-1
CASSQGQGEQYF
TGCGCCAGCAGCCAGGGTCAAGGAGAGCAGTACTTC
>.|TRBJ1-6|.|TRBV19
CASSPALSVSSYNSPLHF
TGTGCCAGTAGTCCAGCGTTGTCAGTTAGCTCCTATAATTCACCCCTCCACTTT
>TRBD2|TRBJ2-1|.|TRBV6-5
CASTNLAGANNEQFF
TGTGCCAGCACCAACCTAGCGGGGGCTAACAATGAGCAGTTCTTC
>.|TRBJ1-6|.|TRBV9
CASSVGLGSPLHF
TGTGCCAGCAGCGTAGGATTGGGTTCACCCCTCCACTTT
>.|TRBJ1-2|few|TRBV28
CASSGYGYTF
TGTGCCAGCAGTGGATATGGCTACACCTTC
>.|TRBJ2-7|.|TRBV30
CAWSVSRRYNEQYF
TGTGCCTGGAGTGTTTCCCGCAGATATAACGAGCAGTACTTC
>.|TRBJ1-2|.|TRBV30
CAWGDITSGYTF
TGTGCCTGGGGGGACATAACGAGTGGCTACACCTTC
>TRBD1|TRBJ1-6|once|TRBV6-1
CASSGGTGYPLGGSPLHF
TGTGCCAGCAGTGGTGGGACAGGCTACCCTCTAGGGGGTTCACCCCTCCACTTT
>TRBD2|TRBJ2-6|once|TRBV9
CASSVGLAGGLGANVLTF
TGTGCCAGCAGCGTAGGCCTAGCGGGGGGGCTAGGGGCCAACGTCCTGACTTTC
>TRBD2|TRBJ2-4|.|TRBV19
CASRQPGSGENIQYF
TGTGCCAGTAGACAGCCGGGGAGCGGGGAAAACATTCAGTACTTC
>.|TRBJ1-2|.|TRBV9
CASSVGWIPIYGYTF
TGTGCCAGCAGCGTAGGTTGGATTCCGATCTATGGCTACACCTTC
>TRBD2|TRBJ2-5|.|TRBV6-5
CASSYRTSGTQETQYF
TGTGCCAGCAGTTACCGGACTAGCGGGACACAAGAGACCCAGTACTTC
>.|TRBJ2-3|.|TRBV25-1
CASARLSVGDTDTQYF
TGTGCCAGCGCTAGACTTTCGGTAGGGGACACAGATACGCAGTATTTT
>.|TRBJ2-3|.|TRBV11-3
CASSLQGRGTDTQYF
TGTGCCAGCAGCTTACAGGGGAGGGGCACAGATACGCAGTATTTT
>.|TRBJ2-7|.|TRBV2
CASSVWYEQYF
TGTGCCAGCAGTGTATGGTACGAGCAGTACTTC
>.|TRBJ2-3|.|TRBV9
CASSTERASTDTQYF
TGTGCCAGCAGCACAGAGCGAGCTAGCACAGATACGCAGTATTTT
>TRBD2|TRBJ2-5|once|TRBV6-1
CASRSGGGLETQYF
TGTGCCAGCAGATCTGGCGGGGGGCTGGAGACCCAGTACTTC
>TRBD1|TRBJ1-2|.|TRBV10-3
CAISNRDSGYGYTF
TGTGCCATCAGTAACCGGGACAGTGGCTATGGCTACACCTTC